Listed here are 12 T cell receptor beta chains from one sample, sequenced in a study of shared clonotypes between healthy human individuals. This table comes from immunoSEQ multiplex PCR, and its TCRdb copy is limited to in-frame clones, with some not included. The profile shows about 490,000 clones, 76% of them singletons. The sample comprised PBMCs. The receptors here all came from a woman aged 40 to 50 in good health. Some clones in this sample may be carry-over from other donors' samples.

Here the CDR3 reads CATSTGGSAGATNEKLFF. Here the CDR3 DNA reads TGTGCCACCAGCACCGGGGGATCTGCAGGGGCAACTAATGAAAAACTGTTTTTT. The rearrangement links TRBV15 to TRBJ1-4, with D possibly TRBD1 on 6 matching bases. There are 18 residues in the CDR3. Germline CDR1 and CDR2: LNHNV and YYDKDF (reference sequence). V was cut by 4 bases and J by 0 bases, with 18 bases left in between.

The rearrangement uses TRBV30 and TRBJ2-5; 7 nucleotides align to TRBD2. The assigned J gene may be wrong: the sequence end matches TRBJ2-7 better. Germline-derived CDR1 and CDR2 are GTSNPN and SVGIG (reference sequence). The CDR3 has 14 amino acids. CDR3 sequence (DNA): TGTGCCTGGAGTGTTGGGGGAGGGGCCTACGAGCAGTACTTC. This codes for CAWSVGGGAYEQYF.

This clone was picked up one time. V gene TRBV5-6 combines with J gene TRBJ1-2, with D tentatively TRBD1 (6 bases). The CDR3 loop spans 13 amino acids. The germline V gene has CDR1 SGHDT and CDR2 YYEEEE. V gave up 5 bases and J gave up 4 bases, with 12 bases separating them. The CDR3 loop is CASSFGGAYGYTF. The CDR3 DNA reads TGTGCCAGCAGTTTCGGGGGCGCCTATGGCTACACCTTC.

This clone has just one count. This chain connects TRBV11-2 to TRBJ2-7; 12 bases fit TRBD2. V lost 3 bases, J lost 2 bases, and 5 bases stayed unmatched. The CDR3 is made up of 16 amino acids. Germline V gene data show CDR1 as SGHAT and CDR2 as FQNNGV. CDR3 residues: CASSLPGLAGTYEQYF. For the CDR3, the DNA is TGTGCCAGCAGCTTGCCCGGACTAGCGGGGACCTACGAGCAGTACTTC.

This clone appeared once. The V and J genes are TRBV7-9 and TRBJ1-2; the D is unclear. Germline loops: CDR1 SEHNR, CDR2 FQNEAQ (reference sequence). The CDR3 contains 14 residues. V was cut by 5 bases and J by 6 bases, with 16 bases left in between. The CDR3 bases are TGTGCCAGCAGCGCGATGAGGGAAGTGGATGGCTACACCTTC. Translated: CASSAMREVDGYTF. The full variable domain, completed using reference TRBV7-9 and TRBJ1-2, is DTGVSQNPRHKITKRGQNVTFRCDPISEHNRLYWYRQTLGQGPEFLTYFQNEAQLEKSRLLSDRFSAERPKGSFSTLEIQRTEQGDSAMYLCASSAMREVDGYTFGSGTRLTVV.

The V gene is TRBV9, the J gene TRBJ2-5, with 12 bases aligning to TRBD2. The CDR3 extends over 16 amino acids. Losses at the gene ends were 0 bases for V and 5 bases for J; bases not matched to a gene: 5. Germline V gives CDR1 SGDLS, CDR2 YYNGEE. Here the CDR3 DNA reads TGTGCCAGCAGCGTAGCGGGGCTAGCGGGAGGGGAGACCCAGTACTTC. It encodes CASSVAGLAGGETQYF.

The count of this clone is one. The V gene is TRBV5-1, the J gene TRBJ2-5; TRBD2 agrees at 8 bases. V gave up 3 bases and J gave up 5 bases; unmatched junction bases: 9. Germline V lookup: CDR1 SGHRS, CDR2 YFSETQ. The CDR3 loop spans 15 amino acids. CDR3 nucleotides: TGCGCCAGCAGCTCCGGGAGGGCCGTCGGGGAGACCCAGTACTTC. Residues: CASSSGRAVGETQYF.

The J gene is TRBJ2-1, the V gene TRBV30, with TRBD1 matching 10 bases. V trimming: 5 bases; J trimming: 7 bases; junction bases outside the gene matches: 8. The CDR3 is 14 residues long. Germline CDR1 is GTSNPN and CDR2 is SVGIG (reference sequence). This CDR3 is CAWSPGQGMNEQFF. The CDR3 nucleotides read TGTGCCTGGTCTCCGGGACAGGGGATGAATGAGCAGTTCTTC.

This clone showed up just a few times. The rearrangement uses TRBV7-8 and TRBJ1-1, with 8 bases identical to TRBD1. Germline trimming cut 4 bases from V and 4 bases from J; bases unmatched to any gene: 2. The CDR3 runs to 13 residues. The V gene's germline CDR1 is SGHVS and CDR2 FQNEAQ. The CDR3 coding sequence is TGTGCCAGCAGCTATGACAGGGGCACTGAAGCTTTCTTT. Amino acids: CASSYDRGTEAFF.

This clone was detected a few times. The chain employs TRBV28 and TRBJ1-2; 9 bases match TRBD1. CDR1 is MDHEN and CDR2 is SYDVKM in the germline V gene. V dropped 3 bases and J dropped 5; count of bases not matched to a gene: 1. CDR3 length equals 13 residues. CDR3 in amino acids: CASSFGTGYGYTF. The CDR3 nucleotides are TGTGCCAGCAGTTTTGGGACAGGGTATGGCTACACCTTC.

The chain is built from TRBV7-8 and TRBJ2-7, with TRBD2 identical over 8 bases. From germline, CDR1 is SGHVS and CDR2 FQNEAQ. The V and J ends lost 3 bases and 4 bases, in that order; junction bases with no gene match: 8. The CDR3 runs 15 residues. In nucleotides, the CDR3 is TGTGCCAGCAGCTTCCGGCGGGGGGTTGGGTACGAGCAGTACTTC. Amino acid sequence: CASSFRRGVGYEQYF.

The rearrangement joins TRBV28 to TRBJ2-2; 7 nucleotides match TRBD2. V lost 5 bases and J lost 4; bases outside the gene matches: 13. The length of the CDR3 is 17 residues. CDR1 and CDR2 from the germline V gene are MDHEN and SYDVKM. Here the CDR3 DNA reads TGTGCCAGCAGTCTCACTGTGGGCGGGAGTATCACCGGGGAGCTGTTTTTT. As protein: CASSLTVGGSITGELFF.